This T cell receptor beta chain derives from a study of response to subunit inactivated influenza vaccine. This clonotype has more than one count but fewer than ten. Its antigen remains unknown. TCRdb passed the RT-PCR reads through MiXCR, listing each CDR3 protein once. There are some 520,000 distinct CDR3 sequences in the sample; about 15% occur only once, and approximately 3% lies in the top ten. Germline lookup yields CDR1 DFQATT and CDR2 SNEGSKA (reference sequence). Trimming took 0 bases from V and 6 from J; bases not matched to a gene: 4. CDR3 size: 13 residues. Study-level results: Each seasonal flu vaccination may recruit only limited new T cells, authors suggested.

This receptor was identified in a man aged 50 to 69 who received an inactivated influenza vaccine. The material was CD4+ T cells sorted from PBMCs, obtained less than 25 months after vaccination. J is TRBJ1-1 and V is TRBV20-1; 7 bases line up with TRBD1. CDR3 region: CSARDGRGAEAFF. In nucleotides, the CDR3 is TGCAGTGCTAGAGATGGCAGGGGGGCTGAAGCTTTCTTT.